The source of this TCR beta chain is a study of metastatic and nonmetastatic thyroid tumors. Study-level background: For malignant and benign thyroid patients, tumor or nodule tissue and blood were the sources whose repertoires were compared.

Each patient went into thyroid surgery without having received any treatment. Using MiXCR, TCRdb re-called clones from the PCR reads. This sample has tens of thousands of clones; more than 20% occur once, and the top ten carry roughly 4.3%. Study conclusions and caveats: A significant increase in TCR beta diversity was reportedly seen in malignant thyroid tumors relative to benign nodules, in blood and tumor.

Comments on this clone: The antigen remains undetermined.

The germline gives CDR1 MGHRA, CDR2 YSYEKL. Trimming left V 2 bases short and J 5 bases short, with 10 bases between. The CDR3 spans 14 residues. The chain has TRBV4-1 and TRBJ2-1; possibly TRBD1 for D (5 bases). This receptor was identified in a female donor with papillary thyroid cancer or a benign thyroid nodule (not recorded which). Some clones in this sample may be carry-over from other donors' samples. The sequencing input was adjacent normal tissue. The CDR3 protein is CASSQMVRDNEQFF. CDR3 nucleotide sequence: TGCGCCAGCAGCCAAATGGTCAGGGACAATGAGCAGTTCTTC.